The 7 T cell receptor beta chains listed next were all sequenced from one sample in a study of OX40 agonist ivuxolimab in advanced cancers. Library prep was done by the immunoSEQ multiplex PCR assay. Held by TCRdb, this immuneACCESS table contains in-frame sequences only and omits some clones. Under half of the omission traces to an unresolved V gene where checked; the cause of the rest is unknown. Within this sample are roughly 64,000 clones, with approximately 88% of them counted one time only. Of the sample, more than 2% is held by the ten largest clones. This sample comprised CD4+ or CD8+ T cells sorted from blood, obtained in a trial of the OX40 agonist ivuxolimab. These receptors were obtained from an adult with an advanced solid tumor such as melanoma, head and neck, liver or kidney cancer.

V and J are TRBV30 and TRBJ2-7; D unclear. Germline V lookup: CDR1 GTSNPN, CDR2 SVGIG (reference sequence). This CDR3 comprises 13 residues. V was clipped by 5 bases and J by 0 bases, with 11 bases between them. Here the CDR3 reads CAWSSPGSYEQYF. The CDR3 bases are TGTGCCTGGTCCTCCCCCGGCTCCTACGAGCAGTACTTC.

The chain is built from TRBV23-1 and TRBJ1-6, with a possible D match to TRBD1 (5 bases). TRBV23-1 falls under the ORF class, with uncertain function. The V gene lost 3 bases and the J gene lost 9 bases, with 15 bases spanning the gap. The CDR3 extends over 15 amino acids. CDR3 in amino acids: CASSHPSGVGSPLHF. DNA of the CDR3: TGCGCCAGCAGTCATCCCTCGGGGGTGGGTTCACCCCTCCACTTT.

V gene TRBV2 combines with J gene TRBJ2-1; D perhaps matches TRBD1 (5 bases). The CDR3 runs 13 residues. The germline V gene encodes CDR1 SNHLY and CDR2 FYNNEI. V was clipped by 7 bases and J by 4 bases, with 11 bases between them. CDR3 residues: CASNQGIYNEQFF. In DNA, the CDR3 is TGTGCCAGCAACCAGGGTATATACAATGAGCAGTTCTTC. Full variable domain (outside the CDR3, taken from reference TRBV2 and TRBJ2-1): EPEVTQTPSHQVTQMGQEVILRCVPISNHLYFYWYRQILGQKVEFLVSFYNNEISEKSEIFDDQFSVERPDGSNFTLKIRSTKLEDSAMYFCASNQGIYNEQFFGPGTRLTVL.

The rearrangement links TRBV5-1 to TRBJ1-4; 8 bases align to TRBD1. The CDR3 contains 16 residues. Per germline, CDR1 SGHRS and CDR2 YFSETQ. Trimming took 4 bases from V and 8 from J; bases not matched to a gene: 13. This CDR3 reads CASSQSHRGGEEKLFF. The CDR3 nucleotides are TGCGCCAGCAGCCAGTCCCACAGGGGGGGAGAAGAAAAACTGTTTTTT. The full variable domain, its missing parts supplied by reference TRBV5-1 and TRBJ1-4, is KAGVTQTPRYLIKTRGQQVTLSCSPISGHRSVSWYQQTPGQGLQFLFEYFSETQRNKGNFPGRFSGRQFSNSRSEMNVSTLELGDSALYLCASSQSHRGGEEKLFFGSGTQLSVL.

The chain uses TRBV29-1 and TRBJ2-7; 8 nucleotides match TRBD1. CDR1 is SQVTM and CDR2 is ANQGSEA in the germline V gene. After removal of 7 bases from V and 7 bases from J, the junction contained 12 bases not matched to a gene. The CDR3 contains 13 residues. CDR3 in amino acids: CSAGQGLSREQYF. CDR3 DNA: TGCAGCGCCGGACAGGGCCTCTCTCGGGAGCAGTACTTC.

The CDR3 loop reads CASSLKQGVAQYF. The CDR3 DNA is TGTGCCAGCAGCTTAAAACAGGGAGTAGCCCAGTACTTC. The chain uses TRBV7-3 and TRBJ2-5, with D maybe TRBD1 (6 bases). The germline V and J ends were trimmed by 1 base and 9 bases, with 12 bases remaining between them. Germline-derived CDR1 and CDR2 are SGHTA and FQGTGA. The CDR3 contains 13 residues.

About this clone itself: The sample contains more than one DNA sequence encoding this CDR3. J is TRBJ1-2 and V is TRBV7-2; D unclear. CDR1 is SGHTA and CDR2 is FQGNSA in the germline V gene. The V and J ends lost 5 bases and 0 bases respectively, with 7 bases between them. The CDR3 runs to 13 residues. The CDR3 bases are TGTGCCAGCAGCCCGACGGCTAACTATGGCTACACCTTC. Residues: CASSPTANYGYTF.